Reported below is one TCR beta chain. Its antigen is unidentified. This record comes from a study of shared clonotypes between healthy human individuals. Whole-study results and caveats: The sole specimen, blood, was sampled, and tissue repertoires likely differ.

V was pared by 0 bases and J by 10 bases, with 17 bases between. CDR3 size: 15 residues. CDR1 is SGHNT, CDR2 YYREEE, per germline (reference sequence). Clones were read by immunoSEQ multiplex PCR, and TCRdb kept only the in-frame ones, dropping some. The profile shows fewer than 2.5 million clones, more than 85% of them singletons. This chain connects TRBV5-4 to TRBJ2-1; D is possibly TRBD2 (5 bases). The sequence came from a man aged 18 to 30 in good health. Some clones in this sample may be carry-over from other donors' samples. The sequencing input was naive CD4+ T cells from PBMCs. Described subset: CD45RA+ positively selected. The CDR3 region has the DNA TGTGCCAGCAGCTTGGTTACCGGAGGTCTAGGAGAGCAGTTCTTC. Amino acid sequence: CASSLVTGGLGEQFF.